The rows below give T cell receptor beta chains drawn from one sample of a study of cytomegalovirus exposure and HLA in healthy donors. Using immunoSEQ multiplex PCR, the repertoire was profiled, and TCRdb retains in-frame clones only, with some absent. The table has around 140,000 clones, 85% to 90% seen once. The sequenced sample consisted of PBMCs. The receptors shown here come from a woman aged 25 to 45 in good health and CMV-seronegative. The CDR3 runs from the conserved cysteine through the conserved F or W. The D gene is left open where the match is weak. Rows give clone size only sometimes, using once, few, many, or a class for an expanded clone.

. | TRBJ1-3 | . | TRBV2 | CASSEQVRNTIYF | TGTGCCAGCAGTGAACAGGTCAGAAACACCATATATTTT
. | TRBJ1-1 | . | TRBV19 | CASSTQGGVDTEAFF | TGTGCCAGTAGTACCCAGGGAGGGGTTGACACTGAAGCTTTCTTT
once | TRBJ2-7 | . | TRBV6-6 | CASSYKGRGSYEQYF | TGTGCCAGCAGTTACAAGGGAAGAGGGTCCTACGAGCAGTACTTC
. | TRBJ2-1 | TRBD2 | TRBV18 | CASSPMRGFDNEQFF | TGTGCCAGCTCACCAATGCGGGGGTTTGATAATGAGCAGTTCTTC
once | TRBJ2-3 | TRBD1 | TRBV7-3 | CASSLYRGDTQYF | TGTGCCAGCAGCCTATACAGGGGGGATACGCAGTATTTT
. | TRBJ2-7 | TRBD2 | TRBV4-2 | CASSLEVRASGNYEQYF | TGTGCCAGCAGCCTCGAGGTTAGGGCTAGCGGCAACTACGAGCAGTACTTC
. | TRBJ2-2 | . | TRBV7-2 | CASSLGQTAEELFF | TGTGCCAGCAGCTTAGGTCAGACGGCGGAGGAGCTGTTTTTT
. | TRBJ2-3 | TRBD2 | TRBV5-8 | CASSLGVREMTDTQYF | TGTGCCAGCAGCTTGGGAGTGCGGGAGATGACAGATACGCAGTATTTT
. | TRBJ1-1 | TRBD1 | TRBV6-6 | CASSYSPAGGTEAFF | TGTGCCAGCAGTTACTCTCCTGCAGGGGGCACTGAAGCTTTCTTT
. | TRBJ1-2 | TRBD1 | TRBV9 | CASSSGQANYGYTF | TGTGCCAGCAGCTCGGGACAGGCTAACTATGGCTACACCTTC
. | TRBJ1-2 | TRBD1 | TRBV5-6 | CASKSKGGPGQGYGYTF | TGTGCCAGCAAGTCCAAGGGGGGGCCGGGACAGGGGTATGGCTACACCTTC
. | TRBJ2-5 | . | TRBV7-2 | CASSLEVWAEETQYF | TGTGCCAGCAGCTTAGAGGTGTGGGCTGAAGAGACCCAGTACTTC
. | TRBJ2-1 | TRBD1 | TRBV10-3 | CAISGQGSYNEQFF | TGTGCCATCAGTGGACAGGGTTCCTACAATGAGCAGTTCTTC
. | TRBJ1-1 | . | TRBV30 | CAWSVLDSNTEAFF | TGTGCCTGGAGTGTTTTGGACAGTAACACTGAAGCTTTCTTT
. | TRBJ1-2 | TRBD1 | TRBV9 | CASNPGDSNYGYTF | TGTGCCAGCAACCCCGGGGACAGCAACTATGGCTACACCTTC
. | TRBJ1-1 | TRBD1 | TRBV4-1 | CASLGGRTEAFF | TGCGCCAGCTTAGGGGGCCGGACTGAAGCTTTCTTT
. | TRBJ2-3 | TRBD2 | TRBV7-2 | CASSPGGSGGTDTQYF | TGTGCCAGCAGCCCCGGGGGGAGCGGGGGCACAGATACGCAGTATTTT
. | TRBJ1-6 | TRBD1 | TRBV30 | CAWSQGARSPLHF | TGTGCCTGGTCACAGGGGGCGAGGTCACCCCTCCACTTT
. | TRBJ1-2 | TRBD1 | TRBV5-1 | CASSPGTGGILGYTF | TGCGCCAGCAGCCCCGGGACAGGGGGGATATTGGGCTACACCTTC
. | TRBJ2-1 | . | TRBV6-1 | CASSAYNEQFF | TGTGCCAGCAGCGCGTATAATGAGCAGTTCTTC
. | TRBJ1-1 | . | TRBV19 | CASSMGGHTEAFF | TGTGCCAGTAGTATGGGAGGGCACACTGAAGCTTTCTTT
. | TRBJ2-1 | . | TRBV5-1 | CASSLHQRSRSYNEQFF | TGCGCCAGCAGCTTGCACCAGCGGAGCCGCTCCTACAATGAGCAGTTCTTC
once | TRBJ1-6 | . | TRBV27 | CASSGVGAVDLAEPLHF | TGTGCCAGCAGTGGGGTGGGGGCCGTAGATTTGGCGGAACCCCTCCACTTT
. | TRBJ2-1 | . | TRBV10-3 | CAISEPTSRAGAMHNEQFF | TGTGCCATCAGTGAGCCAACTAGCCGGGCGGGGGCTATGCACAATGAGCAGTTCTTC
. | TRBJ2-3 | . | TRBV11-1 | CASSFADTQYF | TGTGCCAGCAGTTTCGCAGATACGCAGTATTTT
. | TRBJ1-6 | . | TRBV7-9 | CSSSRRRVQGRNSPLHF | TGTTCCAGCAGCCGCCGGAGGGTCCAGGGAAGAAATTCACCCCTCCACTTT
. | TRBJ2-3 | . | TRBV7-9 | CASSPLEEMDTQYF | TGTGCCAGCAGCCCTTTGGAGGAAATGGATACGCAGTATTTT
. | TRBJ1-5 | . | TRBV7-8 | CASSLGVAGFSNQPQHF | TGTGCCAGCAGCTTAGGGGTGGCAGGTTTTAGCAATCAGCCCCAGCATTTT
once | TRBJ2-5 | . | TRBV7-6 | CASSLSGGGGETQYF | TGTGCCAGCAGCTTATCGGGAGGGGGCGGGGAGACCCAGTACTTC
. | TRBJ2-3 | TRBD2 | TRBV10-2 | CASRPSGVLDTQYF | TGCGCCAGCAGGCCTAGCGGGGTTTTGGATACGCAGTATTTT
. | TRBJ2-5 | TRBD1 | TRBV7-8 | CASSFSGTGEETQYF | TGTGCCAGCAGCTTTAGTGGGACAGGGGAAGAGACCCAGTACTTC
. | TRBJ2-5 | TRBD2 | TRBV6-5 | CASSPFGGGSETQYF | TGTGCCAGCAGCCCCTTCGGGGGGGGCTCGGAGACCCAGTACTTC
. | TRBJ1-4 | . | TRBV18 | CASSPQGGNEKLFF | TGTGCCAGCTCACCACAAGGGGGTAATGAAAAACTGTTTTTT
. | TRBJ2-3 | . | TRBV21-1 | CASSKVGQGGDTQYF | TGTGCCAGCAGCAAAGTGGGACAGGGAGGAGATACGCAGTATTTT
. | TRBJ2-3 | . | TRBV28 | CASSPGGRTDTQYF | TGTGCCAGCAGCCCTGGAGGTAGGACAGATACGCAGTATTTT